This T cell receptor (beta chain) was profiled in a study of Graves' ophthalmopathy and Graves' hyperthyroidism. Excluded were patients with other autoimmune diseases, uncontrolled infections, pregnancy or lactation. Broader study findings: Between ophthalmopathy and stable hyperthyroidism, a 13-signature model drew a separation with around 86% sensitivity and approximately 79% specificity.

This clonotype came up many times. The antigen is not known. Amplification targeted the TCR beta CDR3 regions, with RNA transcripts as the source material. First-round RT-PCR used HTBI primers; second-round multiplex PCR followed. TCRdb recomputed calls from the multiplex PCR reads with MiXCR, one row per CDR3 protein. In the table there are hundreds of thousands of distinct CDR3 sequences, 20% to 25% of which are singletons. The receptor was derived from a young woman with stable Graves' hyperthyroidism. Sequencing used peripheral blood.

The CDR3 DNA reads as TGTGCCAGTAGTAGCCTGGACAGATCGCAGCCCCAGCATTTT. Protein product: CASSSLDRSQPQHF. This chain joins TRBV19 and TRBJ1-5, with a weak D call TRBD1 (6 bases). The V end was cut by 4 bases, the J end by 7 bases, with 14 bases between. The CDR3 has 14 amino acids. CDR1 and CDR2 from the germline V gene are LNHDA and SQIVND (reference sequence).